The clone carrying this T cell receptor (beta chain) was counted between two and nine times. Antigen: not known. The entry originates in a study of vaccination and CD4 T cells after COVID-19. V was pared by 5 bases and J by 2 bases, with 21 bases between. Looked up from germline, CDR1 is LNHDA and CDR2 is SQIVND (reference sequence). The CDR3 has 17 residues. Cultured CD4+ T cell DNA was sequenced using the Oncomine TCR Beta short-read assay. TCRdb reprocessed the PCR reads with MiXCR, giving one entry per CDR3 protein. The table shows roughly 6,500 distinct CDR3 sequences, with around 48% occurring only once. Treatment here: roughly 10-day PBMC culture with coronavirus spike peptide pools or control peptides (ViraFEST assay). Gathering of the CD4+ T cells, from the unexposed donor, took place before the COVID-19 pandemic (2011-2018). Culture conditions combined 2 million to 2.5 million PBMCs per well with 10 IU/ml IL-2 and 8.5 to 10 ug/ml peptide pools. The probes, which were SARS-CoV-2 S/N and four cold-coronavirus spikes, were applied to unexposed-donor CD4+ T cells, cells permitting.

Sequenced material: CD4+ T cells from blood, cultured in vitro. This TCR was sampled from a human donor in good health. The chain uses TRBV19 and TRBJ2-5; perhaps TRBD1 as D (5 bases). CDR3 loop: CASSRQGFPSRQETQYF. The CDR3 DNA reads TGTGCCAGTAGTCGTCAGGGATTCCCGAGCCGACAAGAGACCCAGTACTTC. The full variable domain, rest sourced from reference TRBV19 and TRBJ2-5, is DGGITQSPKYLFRKEGQNVTLSCEQNLNHDAMYWYRQDPGQGLRLIYYSQIVNDFQKGDIAEGYSVSREKKESFPLTVTSAQKNPTAFYLCASSRQGFPSRQETQYFGPGTRLLVL.